The 17 T cell receptor beta chains below were found in one sample sequenced in a study of cytomegalovirus exposure and HLA in healthy donors. The PCR used 60 Vbeta and 13 Jbeta primers. Assay used: immunoSEQ multiplex PCR; TCRdb lists only in-frame clones, some missing. Its table lists under 40,000 clones. The sequenced material came from PBMCs. All receptors derive from a woman aged 40 to 49 in good health and CMV-seropositive.

V and J are TRBV7-9 and TRBJ2-1; possibly TRBD2 for D (5 bases). The CDR3 is 13 residues long. CDR1 is SEHNR, CDR2 FQNEAQ, per germline (reference sequence). Trimming removed 5 bases at V and 9 bases at J, with 14 bases between. The CDR3 protein is CASSPRTVAEQFF. The CDR3 DNA sequence: TGTGCCAGCAGCCCTCGGACTGTAGCTGAGCAGTTCTTC.

This chain links TRBV28 with TRBJ1-2, with a tentative D call TRBD1 (6 bases). V shed 6 bases and J shed 8 bases, with 22 bases lying between them. The germline CDR1 and CDR2 sequences are MDHEN and SYDVKM. The length of the CDR3 is 15 residues. This CDR3 is CASSPWREGDGGYTF. In nucleotides, the CDR3 is TGTGCCAGCAGCCCGTGGCGGGAGGGGGACGGAGGCTACACCTTC.

The genes are TRBV2 and TRBJ2-1; 7 bases map to TRBD2. The germline V gene has CDR1 SNHLY and CDR2 FYNNEI. The J segment lost 9 bases and the V segment lost 1 base, leaving 9 bases of the junction unmatched. The CDR3 runs 15 residues. CDR3 amino acids: CASSEVTSNLGEQFF. The CDR3 nucleotides read TGTGCCAGCAGTGAAGTGACTAGCAATTTGGGTGAGCAGTTCTTC.

The J gene is TRBJ2-3, the V gene TRBV6-5, with D maybe TRBD1 (6 bases). Trimming shortened V by 2 bases and J by 2 bases, and 11 bases separated the two germline ends. Germline CDR1 and CDR2: MNHEY and SVGAGI. The CDR3 spans 15 residues. The CDR3 loop is CASSYRGHDTDTQYF. The CDR3 DNA reads as TGTGCCAGCAGTTACAGGGGACATGACACAGATACGCAGTATTTT.

V usage is TRBV5-8 and J usage is TRBJ2-3; D unresolved. The germline V and J ends were trimmed by 5 bases and 1 base, with 8 bases remaining between them. The CDR3 is 13 amino acids. Germline CDR1 is SGHTS and CDR2 is YDEGEE. CDR3 in amino acids: CASRLYGTDTQYF. DNA for the CDR3: TGTGCCAGCAGACTGTACGGCACAGATACGCAGTATTTT.

This chain connects TRBV9 to TRBJ2-3; 8 nucleotides line up with TRBD2. The CDR3 spans 16 residues. V shed 1 base, J shed 3 bases, and the junction held 7 bases outside the gene matches. Germline V gene data show CDR1 as SGDLS and CDR2 as YYNGEE. The CDR3 sequence is CASSVITGGPTDTQYF. DNA for the CDR3: TGTGCCAGCAGCGTAATCACGGGAGGGCCGACAGATACGCAGTATTTT.

This rearrangement joins TRBV7-6 to TRBJ2-3; 8 nucleotides match TRBD2. Trimming at V came to 3 bases and at J to 5 bases, leaving 7 bases not matched to a gene. This CDR3 is built from 15 residues. Germline CDR1 and CDR2: SGHVS and FNYEAQ. In nucleotides, the CDR3 is TGTGCCAGCAGCTTCGCGGGAGGAGAGGGAGATACGCAGTATTTT. Translation: CASSFAGGEGDTQYF.

The rearrangement links TRBV7-9 to TRBJ1-2, with D possibly being TRBD1 (6 bases). The CDR3 runs 12 residues. Trimming removed 4 bases from V and 5 bases from J, with 8 bases in between. The germline V gene has CDR1 SEHNR and CDR2 FQNEAQ (reference sequence). The DNA for the CDR3 is TGTGCCAGCAGCTACAGGGAATATGGCTACACCTTC. Translation gives CASSYREYGYTF. Full variable domain (outside the CDR3, taken from reference TRBV7-9 and TRBJ1-2): DTGVSQNPRHKITKRGQNVTFRCDPISEHNRLYWYRQTLGQGPEFLTYFQNEAQLEKSRLLSDRFSAERPKGSFSTLEIQRTEQGDSAMYLCASSYREYGYTFGSGTRLTVV.

The chain links TRBV30 to TRBJ1-1; tentative D call: TRBD1 (6 bases). Trimming left V 4 bases short and J 6 bases short, with 15 bases between. CDR1 and CDR2 from the germline V gene are GTSNPN and SVGIG (reference sequence). The CDR3 has 13 amino acids. The CDR3 bases are TGTGCCTGGAACGATGGACAGCTCGCTGAAGCTTTCTTT. Its protein product is CAWNDGQLAEAFF.

V is TRBV12-5 and J is TRBJ1-1; D ambiguous. Trimming removed 7 bases at V and 5 bases at J, with 14 bases between. Germline V gene lookup returns CDR1 LGHNT and CDR2 FRNRAP. CDR3 length: 13 residues. This CDR3 reads CASASLDGTEAFF. The CDR3 DNA follows: TGTGCTAGTGCCTCCCTTGACGGGACTGAAGCTTTCTTT.

The chain has TRBV18 and TRBJ1-6; D not resolved. The CDR3 contains 14 residues. V was trimmed by 3 bases and J by 7 bases, leaving 10 bases between them. Germline V gives CDR1 KGHSH, CDR2 LQKENI. Here the CDR3 DNA reads TGTGCCAGCTCACCCTCTGACGGGAATTCACCCCTCCACTTT. It encodes CASSPSDGNSPLHF. Full variable domain (remainder filled in from reference TRBV18 and TRBJ1-6): NAGVMQNPRHLVRRRGQEARLRCSPMKGHSHVYWYRQLPEEGLKFMVYLQKENIIDESGMPKERFSAEFPKEGPSILRIQQVVRGDSAAYFCASSPSDGNSPLHFGNGTRLTVT.

This rearrangement joins TRBV7-2 to TRBJ2-1; D is perhaps TRBD2 (5 bases). Per the germline V gene, CDR1 is SGHTA and CDR2 is FQGNSA. The CDR3 spans 15 residues. V lost 1 base and J 2 bases, leaving 9 bases between the germline ends. The CDR3 sequence: CASSLGVGAYNEQFF. CDR3 coding DNA: TGTGCCAGCAGCTTAGGGGTCGGGGCCTACAATGAGCAGTTCTTC.

V and J are TRBV7-2 and TRBJ2-7, with D maybe TRBD1 (6 bases). CDR3 size: 18 residues. Deletions cut 0 bases from V and 5 bases from J, with 23 bases between. Germline CDR1 and CDR2: SGHTA and FQGNSA. The CDR3 DNA is TGTGCCAGCAGCTTAGCGGAAGTTCCTACGGACAGCCTCAACGAGCAGTACTTC. This encodes CASSLAEVPTDSLNEQYF.

CDR3 loop: CASSLRFRESPREGQPQHF. DNA of the CDR3: TGTGCCAGCAGCTTACGGTTTCGGGAAAGCCCGCGGGAAGGTCAGCCCCAGCATTTT. This chain joins TRBV7-9 and TRBJ1-5, with D hard to call. This CDR3 spans 19 amino acids. In germline, CDR1 is SEHNR, CDR2 FQNEAQ (reference sequence). With 2 bases removed from V and 6 bases from J, the gap between germline ends came to 26 bases.

The chain is built from TRBV18 and TRBJ1-5; D perhaps matches TRBD1 (6 bases). Germline V CDR1 and CDR2: KGHSH, LQKENI. V dropped 2 bases and J dropped 4 bases, with 6 bases sitting between them. The CDR3 loop spans 13 amino acids. The CDR3 sequence: CASSPTGNQPQHF. The CDR3 DNA follows: TGTGCCAGCTCACCAACAGGGAATCAGCCCCAGCATTTT.

The J gene is TRBJ1-6, the V gene TRBV11-2; possibly TRBD1 for D (6 bases). The germline V gene has CDR1 SGHAT and CDR2 FQNNGV. The length of the CDR3 is 14 residues. The V end was cut by 6 bases, the J end by 7 bases, with 13 bases between. DNA of the CDR3: TGTGCCAGCAGTTCGGACAGCCTCAATTCACCCCTCCACTTT. This translates into CASSSDSLNSPLHF.

The chain links TRBV7-8 to TRBJ2-5; 7 bases are shared with TRBD2. Germline V gene lookup returns CDR1 SGHVS and CDR2 FQNEAQ. The CDR3 is 14 residues long. J lost 5 bases, V lost 1 base, and 4 bases had no gene match. The CDR3 sequence: CASSLDWGGETQYF. The CDR3 nucleotides read TGTGCCAGCAGCTTAGATTGGGGAGGGGAGACCCAGTACTTC.